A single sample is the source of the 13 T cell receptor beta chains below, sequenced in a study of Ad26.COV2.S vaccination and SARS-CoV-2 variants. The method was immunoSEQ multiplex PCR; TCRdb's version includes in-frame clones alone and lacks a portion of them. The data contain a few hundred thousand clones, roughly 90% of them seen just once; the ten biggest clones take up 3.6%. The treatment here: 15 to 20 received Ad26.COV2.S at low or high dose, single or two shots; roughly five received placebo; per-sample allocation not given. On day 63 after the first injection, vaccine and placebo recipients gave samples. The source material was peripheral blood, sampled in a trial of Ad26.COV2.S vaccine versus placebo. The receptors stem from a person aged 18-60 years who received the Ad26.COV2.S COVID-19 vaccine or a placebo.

This CDR3 is CASSPPIGRRAEAFF. CDR3 nucleotides: TGTGCCAGCAGTCCGCCGATAGGGCGGAGGGCTGAAGCTTTCTTT. The genes are TRBV5-6 and TRBJ1-1, with no clear D. The CDR3 loop spans 15 amino acids. With 5 bases removed from V and 6 bases from J, the gap between germline ends came to 20 bases. Germline-derived CDR1 and CDR2 are SGHDT and YYEEEE.

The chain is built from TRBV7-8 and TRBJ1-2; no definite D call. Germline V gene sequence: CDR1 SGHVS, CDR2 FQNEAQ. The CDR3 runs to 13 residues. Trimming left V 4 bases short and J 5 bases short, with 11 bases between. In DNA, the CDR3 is TGTGCCAGCAGCTCTACCCAGGAGTATGGCTACACCTTC. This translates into CASSSTQEYGYTF.

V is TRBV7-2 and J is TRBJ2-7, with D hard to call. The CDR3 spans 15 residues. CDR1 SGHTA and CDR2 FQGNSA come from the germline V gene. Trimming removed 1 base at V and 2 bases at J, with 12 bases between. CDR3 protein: CASSLVKAATYEQYF. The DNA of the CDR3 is TGTGCCAGCAGCTTAGTGAAGGCGGCGACCTACGAGCAGTACTTC.

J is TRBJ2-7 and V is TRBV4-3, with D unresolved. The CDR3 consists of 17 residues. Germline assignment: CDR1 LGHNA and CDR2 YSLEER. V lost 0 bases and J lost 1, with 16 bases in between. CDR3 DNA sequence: TGCGCCAGCAGCCAAGAGGAAAAAGGTATTTGGTCCTACGAGCAGTACTTC. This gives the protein CASSQEEKGIWSYEQYF.

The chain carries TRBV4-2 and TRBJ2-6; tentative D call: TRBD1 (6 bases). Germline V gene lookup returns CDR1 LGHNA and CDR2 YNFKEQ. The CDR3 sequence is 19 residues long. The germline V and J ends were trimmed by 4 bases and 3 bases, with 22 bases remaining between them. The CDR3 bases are TGTGCCAGCAGCCGGGAAGGGCCAGGGGATTACTTTGGGGCCAACGTCCTGACTTTC. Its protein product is CASSREGPGDYFGANVLTF.

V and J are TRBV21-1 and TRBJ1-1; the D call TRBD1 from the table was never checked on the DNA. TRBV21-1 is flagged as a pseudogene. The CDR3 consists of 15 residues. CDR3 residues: CASSKWDRAGTEAFF. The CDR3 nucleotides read TGTGCCAGCAGCAAATGGGACAGGGCGGGAACTGAAGCTTTCTTT.

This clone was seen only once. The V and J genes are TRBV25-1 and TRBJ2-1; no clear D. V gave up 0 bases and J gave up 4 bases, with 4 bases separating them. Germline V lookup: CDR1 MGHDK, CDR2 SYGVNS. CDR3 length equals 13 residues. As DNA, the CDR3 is TGTGCCAGCAGTGAATACGGGTACAATGAGCAGTTCTTC. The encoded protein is CASSEYGYNEQFF.

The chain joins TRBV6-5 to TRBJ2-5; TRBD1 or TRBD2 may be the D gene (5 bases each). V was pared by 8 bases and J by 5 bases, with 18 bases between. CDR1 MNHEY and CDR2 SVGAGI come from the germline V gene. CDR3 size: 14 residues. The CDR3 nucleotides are TGTGCCAGCGCTTCCTCGGGCAGGGACGAGACCCAGTACTTC. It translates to CASASSGRDETQYF.

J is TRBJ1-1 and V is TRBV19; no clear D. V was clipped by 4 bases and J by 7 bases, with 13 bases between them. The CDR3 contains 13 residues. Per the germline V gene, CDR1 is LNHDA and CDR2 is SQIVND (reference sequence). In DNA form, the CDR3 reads TGTGCCAGTAGTACCCTTTGGAGCCTTGAAGCTTTCTTT. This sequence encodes CASSTLWSLEAFF.

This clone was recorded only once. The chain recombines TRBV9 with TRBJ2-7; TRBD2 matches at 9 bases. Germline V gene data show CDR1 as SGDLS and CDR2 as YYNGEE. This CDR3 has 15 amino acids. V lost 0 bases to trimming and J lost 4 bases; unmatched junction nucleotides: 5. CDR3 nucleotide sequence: TGTGCCAGCAGCGTAGACAGCGGGGGGCCTTACGAGCAGTACTTC. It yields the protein CASSVDSGGPYEQYF.

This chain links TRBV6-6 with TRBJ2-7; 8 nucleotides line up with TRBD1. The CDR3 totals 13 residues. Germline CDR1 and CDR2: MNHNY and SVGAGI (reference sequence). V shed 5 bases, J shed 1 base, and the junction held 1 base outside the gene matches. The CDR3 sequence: CASSTGGSYEQYF. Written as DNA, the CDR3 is TGTGCCAGCAGTACAGGGGGTTCCTACGAGCAGTACTTC.

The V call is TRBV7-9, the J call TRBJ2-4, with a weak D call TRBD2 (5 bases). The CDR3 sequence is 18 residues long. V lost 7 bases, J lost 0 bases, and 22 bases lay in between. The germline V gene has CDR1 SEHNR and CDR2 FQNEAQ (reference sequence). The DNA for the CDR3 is TGTGCCAGCATTCCCGGAGACGGAGGACGGCTAGCCAAAAACATTCAGTACTTC. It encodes CASIPGDGGRLAKNIQYF.

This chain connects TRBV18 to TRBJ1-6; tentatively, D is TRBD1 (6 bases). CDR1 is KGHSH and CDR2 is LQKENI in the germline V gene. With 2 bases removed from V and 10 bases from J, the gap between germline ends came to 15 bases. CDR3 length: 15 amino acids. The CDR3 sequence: CASSPGGGGTSPLHF. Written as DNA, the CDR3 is TGTGCCAGCTCACCAGGTGGGGGCGGAACCTCACCCCTCCACTTT.